This T cell receptor beta chain comes out of a study of shared clonotypes between healthy human individuals. The CDR3 has 12 residues. Trimming took 11 bases from V and 4 from J; bases not matched to a gene: 7. CDR1 and CDR2 (germline): MDHEN, SYDVKM. The data were produced by immunoSEQ multiplex PCR, yet TCRdb's version contains in-frame clones alone and is incomplete. The sample shows some 450,000 clones, roughly 80% of them seen only once. The source of this sequence is a woman in her thirties or forties in good health. Some clones in this sample may be carry-over from other donors' samples. Sequenced sample: PBMCs. The rearrangement joins TRBV28 to TRBJ1-2; TRBD1 agrees at 7 bases. In DNA, the CDR3 is TGTGCCGAGGGGGCTGGAAGCTATGGCTACACCTTC. It specifies CAEGAGSYGYTF.